These 25 T cell receptor beta chains originate from one sample sequenced in a study of cytomegalovirus exposure and HLA in healthy donors. The PCR contained 60 Vbeta and 13 Jbeta primers. The protocol was immunoSEQ multiplex PCR, while the TCRdb copy is restricted to in-frame clones and leaves out a portion. The sample holds 150,000 to 200,000 clones, roughly two thirds seen once. The sample comprised PBMCs. These receptor sequences come from a woman aged 18-29 years in good health and CMV-seropositive.

This clone has just one count. The rearrangement links TRBV7-9 to TRBJ2-7, with 9 bases lining up with TRBD1. There are 14 residues in the CDR3. In germline, CDR1 is SEHNR, CDR2 FQNEAQ (reference sequence). V shed 1 base and J 6 bases; nucleotides not matched to a gene: 4. This CDR3 is CASSLDDRGIEQYF. The CDR3 nucleotides are TGTGCCAGCAGCTTAGATGACAGGGGGATCGAGCAGTACTTC.

The chain joins TRBV28 to TRBJ1-2, with D uncertain. The CDR3 runs 13 residues. Germline V gives CDR1 MDHEN, CDR2 SYDVKM. V was trimmed by 5 bases and J by 2 bases, leaving 9 bases between them. The CDR3 region is CASSIPENYGYTF. In DNA, the CDR3 is TGTGCCAGCAGTATTCCAGAAAACTATGGCTACACCTTC.

This clone was seen a few times. The chain recombines TRBV6-5 with TRBJ2-7, with 8 bases matching TRBD1. The V segment lost 4 bases and the J segment 9 bases; nucleotides outside the gene matches: 11. This CDR3 is 14 amino acids long. Germline V gene lookup returns CDR1 MNHEY and CDR2 SVGAGI. Here the CDR3 reads CASSSYTTGGGQYF. The DNA of the CDR3 is TGTGCCAGCAGTTCATATACCACAGGGGGAGGGCAGTACTTC.

In its sample, this clone was seen once. This chain connects TRBV4-3 to TRBJ2-7, with 7 positions matching TRBD2. The CDR3 runs to 18 residues. Germline V CDR1 and CDR2: LGHNA, YSLEER. Unmatched junction bases numbered 13, after V lost 0 bases and J lost 2 bases. The CDR3: CASSQDLPLGGRAYEQYF. The DNA for the CDR3 is TGCGCCAGCAGCCAAGATCTACCCTTGGGAGGGAGAGCCTACGAGCAGTACTTC.

This clone was seen only a few times. The chain has TRBV28 and TRBJ1-1; 9 positions agree with TRBD1. Germline trimming cut 5 bases from V and 2 bases from J; bases unmatched to any gene: 12. The V gene's germline CDR1 is MDHEN and CDR2 SYDVKM. This CDR3 is 17 amino acids long. In DNA form, the CDR3 reads TGTGCCAGCAGTGCCCACGGACAGGGGAGGTTTAACACTGAAGCTTTCTTT. This codes for CASSAHGQGRFNTEAFF.

Worth noting for this clone: At the DNA level, this CDR3 is encoded by other sequences in the same sample as well. This rearrangement joins TRBV7-9 to TRBJ1-1; 8 nucleotides agree with TRBD1. V gave up 5 bases and J gave up 5 bases; unmatched junction bases: 1. Per germline, CDR1 SEHNR and CDR2 FQNEAQ (reference sequence). The CDR3 has 12 amino acids. CDR3 protein: CASSTGGTEAFF. CDR3 bases: TGTGCCAGCAGCACAGGGGGAACTGAAGCTTTCTTT.

In its sample, this clone was seen a few times. This chain links TRBV27 with TRBJ1-5; D is unresolved. Trimming left V 8 bases short and J 0 bases short, with 5 bases between. CDR1 is MNHEY and CDR2 is SMNVEV in the germline V gene (reference sequence). The CDR3 extends over 12 amino acids. CDR3 nucleotides: TGTGCCAGCGCGAATAGCAATCAGCCCCAGCATTTT. This codes for CASANSNQPQHF.

The chain joins TRBV5-1 to TRBJ2-1, with 11 bases matching TRBD2. With 1 base clipped from V and 4 bases from J, the junction kept 4 bases outside the gene matches. Per the germline V gene, CDR1 is SGHRS and CDR2 is YFSETQ. This CDR3 contains 16 residues. DNA for the CDR3: TGCGCCAGCAGCTTGCAACTAGCGGGAGTTTACAATGAGCAGTTCTTC. It encodes CASSLQLAGVYNEQFF.

CDR3 sequence (DNA): TGTGCCAGCAGCCAGCAGGGACAGGGAAATCAGCCCCAGCATTTT. This translates into CASSQQGQGNQPQHF. The chain has TRBV5-6 and TRBJ1-5; 9 bases agree with TRBD1. From germline, CDR1 is SGHDT and CDR2 YYEEEE. Trimming took 4 bases from V and 4 from J; bases not matched to a gene: 6. The CDR3 totals 15 residues.

This chain joins TRBV5-4 and TRBJ1-5; D may be TRBD1 (5 bases). Per the germline V gene, CDR1 is SGHNT and CDR2 is YYREEE (reference sequence). The CDR3 consists of 16 residues. V was pared by 7 bases and J by 4 bases, with 21 bases between. The CDR3 is CASPRQVGGRNQPQHF. In nucleotides, the CDR3 is TGTGCCAGCCCCCGGCAGGTGGGGGGTCGGAATCAGCCCCAGCATTTT.

In its sample, this clone was seen once. The chain is built from TRBV2 and TRBJ1-6, with 7 bases that match TRBD1. The CDR3 is 12 amino acids. CDR1 is SNHLY, CDR2 FYNNEI, per germline. V was clipped by 6 bases and J by 16 bases; unmatched bases: 9. CDR3 DNA: TGTGCCAGCAGCGAACCGACAGGGTTTCTCCACTTT. Translating it yields CASSEPTGFLHF.

This clone was recorded once. The chain has TRBV2 and TRBJ1-1, with D maybe TRBD1 (6 bases). The CDR3 is 12 residues long. Germline CDR1 is SNHLY and CDR2 is FYNNEI. In nucleotides, the CDR3 is TGTGCGGAGGGGGGGCTAAACACTGAAGCTTTCTTT. Protein product: CAEGGLNTEAFF.

The gene calls are TRBV6-5 and TRBJ2-7; 10 bases match TRBD1. The CDR3 contains 14 residues. Germline trimming cut 4 bases from V and 5 bases from J; bases unmatched to any gene: 5. The V gene's germline CDR1 is MNHEY and CDR2 SVGAGI. In DNA, the CDR3 is TGTGCCAGCAGTTGGGGACAGGGGATCAACGAGCAGTACTTC. Its translation is CASSWGQGINEQYF.

CDR3 amino acids: CASSSRGRVGTEAFF. The CDR3 DNA follows: TGTGCCAGCAGTTCAAGGGGGCGCGTGGGCACTGAAGCTTTCTTT. V usage is TRBV27 and J usage is TRBJ1-1; 7 positions agree with TRBD1. CDR1 MNHEY and CDR2 SMNVEV come from the germline V gene (reference sequence). V lost 4 bases to trimming and J lost 4 bases; unmatched junction nucleotides: 9. This CDR3 has 15 amino acids.

The rearrangement uses TRBV6-1 and TRBJ2-1; no firm D call. CDR1 and CDR2 from the germline V gene are MNHNS and SASEGT. This CDR3 spans 16 amino acids. The V end was cut by 2 bases, the J end by 0 bases, with 11 bases between. CDR3: CASSEFASISYNEQFF. The CDR3 region has the DNA TGTGCCAGCAGTGAATTCGCGTCTATCTCCTACAATGAGCAGTTCTTC.

This chain joins TRBV9 and TRBJ2-1; 9 bases align to TRBD2. V lost 1 base, J lost 7 bases, and 6 bases stayed unmatched. The CDR3 spans 15 residues. CDR1 is SGDLS and CDR2 is YYNGEE in the germline V gene. In nucleotides, the CDR3 is TGTGCCAGCAGCGTAACGGCGGGAGGGCAGAATGAGCAGTTCTTC. Translation: CASSVTAGGQNEQFF.

V and J are TRBV27 and TRBJ2-7; 7 positions match TRBD2. The J segment lost 0 bases and the V segment lost 4 bases, leaving 6 bases of the junction unmatched. The CDR3 totals 15 residues. Germline V gene sequence: CDR1 MNHEY, CDR2 SMNVEV (reference sequence). The CDR3: CASSYSIAGSYEQYF. In nucleotides, the CDR3 is TGTGCCAGCAGTTATTCGATAGCGGGCTCCTACGAGCAGTACTTC.

V and J are TRBV5-6 and TRBJ1-2; 7 nucleotides align to TRBD1. With 0 bases clipped from V and 7 bases from J, the junction kept 6 bases outside the gene matches. Germline V CDR1 and CDR2: SGHDT, YYEEEE. This CDR3 has 14 residues. DNA for the CDR3: TGTGCCAGCAGCTTGGGAGGGGGCCCCGTTGGCTACACCTTC. Translated, it gives CASSLGGGPVGYTF.

This clone was seen a handful of times. The chain has TRBV6-5 and TRBJ2-5; maybe TRBD2 (7 bases). The DNA end lines up better with TRBJ2-7; the J call may be wrong. The CDR3 is 15 residues long. The germline V gene encodes CDR1 MNHEY and CDR2 SVGAGI. In DNA form, the CDR3 reads TGTGCCAGCAGTATAAACCCGGGGGGCGCGGCCGAGCAGTACTTC. The encoded protein is CASSINPGGAAEQYF.

The chain combines TRBV25-1 with TRBJ1-1; TRBD1 matches at 7 bases. CDR1 and CDR2 (germline): MGHDK, SYGVNS. The trim removed 4 bases at V and 5 bases at J, leaving 4 bases unmatched. The CDR3 extends over 13 amino acids. The CDR3 DNA reads TGTGCCAGCAGTGCGACAGGGATAACTGAAGCTTTCTTT. Protein sequence: CASSATGITEAFF.

The chain links TRBV5-1 to TRBJ1-4; D perhaps matches TRBD1 (5 bases). CDR1 and CDR2 (germline): SGHRS, YFSETQ. CDR3 size: 15 residues. Trimming left V 6 bases short and J 8 bases short, with 20 bases between. The CDR3 reads CASTNWGGNTEKLFF. The CDR3 DNA reads as TGCGCCAGCACTAATTGGGGGGGTAATACAGAAAAACTGTTTTTT.

The chain links TRBV9 to TRBJ2-1; possibly TRBD2 for D (5 bases). Germline lookup yields CDR1 SGDLS and CDR2 YYNGEE. The CDR3 spans 15 residues. Deletions cut 0 bases from V and 5 bases from J, with 12 bases between. Here the CDR3 DNA reads TGTGCCAGCAGCGTAGATGGAGGACGAAACAATGAGCAGTTCTTC. Its translation: CASSVDGGRNNEQFF.

The chain links TRBV7-3 to TRBJ2-6; TRBD1 might be the D (6 bases). CDR3 length equals 15 residues. The V gene's germline CDR1 is SGHTA and CDR2 FQGTGA. V lost 5 bases and J lost 1, with 9 bases in between. The CDR3 sequence: CASSTGQSGANVLTF. The CDR3, as DNA: TGTGCCAGCAGCACCGGACAGTCTGGGGCCAACGTCCTGACTTTC.

The V and J genes are TRBV27 and TRBJ2-7; 9 bases agree with TRBD2. Germline assignment: CDR1 MNHEY and CDR2 SMNVEV (reference sequence). Germline trimming cut 2 bases from V and 6 bases from J; bases unmatched to any gene: 8. This CDR3 has 15 residues. Here the CDR3 DNA reads TGTGCCAGCAGTTTAGCGGCTAGCGGGATGGCCGAGCAGTACTTC. Residues: CASSLAASGMAEQYF.

This chain connects TRBV11-1 to TRBJ2-7; a weak D match, TRBD1 (6 bases). The CDR3 is 13 residues long. Germline values: CDR1 SGHAT, CDR2 FQDESV (reference sequence). V lost 4 bases and J lost 1, with 8 bases in between. Written as DNA, the CDR3 is TGTGCCAGCAGCTCCCAGGGGTCCTACGAGCAGTACTTC. Translation gives CASSSQGSYEQYF.